This record looks at one T cell receptor beta chain sequence and its context. This entry is derived from a study of control samples from healthy donors and cancer patients. Clones were read by immunoSEQ multiplex PCR, and TCRdb kept only the in-frame ones, dropping some. The profile shows 100,000 to 150,000 clones, around 90% of them singletons. CDR3 length: 15 residues. V shed 2 bases and J shed 0 bases, with 8 bases lying between them. The germline V gene has CDR1 MNHEY and CDR2 SVGEGT. The sequence was obtained from a man in his forties in good health. What was sequenced was blood. This chain links TRBV6-2 or TRBV6-3 with TRBJ1-5; D is ambiguous. This CDR3 is CASSYVSYSNQPQHF. In nucleotides, the CDR3 is TGTGCCAGCAGTTACGTGTCGTATAGCAATCAGCCCCAGCATTTT.